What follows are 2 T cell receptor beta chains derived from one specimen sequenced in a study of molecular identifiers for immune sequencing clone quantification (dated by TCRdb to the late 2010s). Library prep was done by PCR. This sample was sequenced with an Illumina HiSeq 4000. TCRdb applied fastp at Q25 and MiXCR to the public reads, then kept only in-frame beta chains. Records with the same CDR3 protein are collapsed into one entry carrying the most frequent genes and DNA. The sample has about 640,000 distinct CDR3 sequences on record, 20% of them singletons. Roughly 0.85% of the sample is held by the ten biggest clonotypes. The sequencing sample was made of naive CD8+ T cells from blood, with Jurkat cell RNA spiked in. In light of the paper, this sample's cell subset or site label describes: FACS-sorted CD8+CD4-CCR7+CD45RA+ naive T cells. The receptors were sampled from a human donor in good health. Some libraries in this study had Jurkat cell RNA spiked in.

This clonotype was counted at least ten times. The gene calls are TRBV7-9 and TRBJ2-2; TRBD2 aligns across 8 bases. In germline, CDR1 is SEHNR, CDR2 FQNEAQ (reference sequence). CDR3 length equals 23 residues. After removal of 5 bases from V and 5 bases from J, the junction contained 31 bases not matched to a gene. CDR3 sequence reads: CASSPPRGQREPTEGFSTGELFF. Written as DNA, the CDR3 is TGTGCCAGCAGCCCCCCCCGTGGCCAGCGGGAGCCTACGGAGGGGTTCAGTACCGGGGAGCTGTTTTTT.

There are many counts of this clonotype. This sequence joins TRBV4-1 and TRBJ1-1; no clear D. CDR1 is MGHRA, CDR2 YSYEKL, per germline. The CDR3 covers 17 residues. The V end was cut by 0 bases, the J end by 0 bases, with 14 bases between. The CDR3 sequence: CASSQDNGGRLNTEAFF. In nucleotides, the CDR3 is TGCGCCAGCAGCCAAGATAACGGCGGCAGACTGAACACTGAAGCTTTCTTT.